This TCR beta chain is from a study of technical replicates of blood from several donors. The germline gives CDR1 LNHNV, CDR2 YYDKDF (reference sequence). V was trimmed by 0 bases and J by 2 bases, leaving 15 bases between them. The CDR3 consists of 17 residues. Using immunoSEQ multiplex PCR, the repertoire was profiled, and TCRdb retains in-frame clones only, with some absent. The sample carries about 79,000 clones, around 94% recorded once. This chain links TRBV15 with TRBJ2-3; a weak D match, TRBD1 (5 bases). The TCR comes from a human donor in good health. The sequenced sample was T cells isolated from PBMCs. The CDR3 loop reads CATSRENRLGDTDTQYF. The CDR3 bases are TGTGCCACCAGCAGAGAAAACAGGCTGGGCGACACAGATACGCAGTATTTT.